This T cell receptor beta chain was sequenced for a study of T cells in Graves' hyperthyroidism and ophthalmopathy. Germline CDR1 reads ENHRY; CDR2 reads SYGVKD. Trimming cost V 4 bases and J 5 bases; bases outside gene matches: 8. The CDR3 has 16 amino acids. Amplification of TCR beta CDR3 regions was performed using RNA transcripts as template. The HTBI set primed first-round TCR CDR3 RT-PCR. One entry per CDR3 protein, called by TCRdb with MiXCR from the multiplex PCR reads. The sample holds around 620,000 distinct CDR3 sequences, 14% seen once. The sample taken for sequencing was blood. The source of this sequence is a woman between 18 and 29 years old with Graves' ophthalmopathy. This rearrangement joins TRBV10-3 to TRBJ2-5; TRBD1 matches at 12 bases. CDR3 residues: CAISGYGTGGLETQYF. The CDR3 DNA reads TGTGCCATCAGTGGATACGGGACAGGGGGCTTGGAGACCCAGTACTTC.